Each of the 27 T cell receptor beta chains below was sequenced from the same sample in a study of monozygotic twins with inflammatory bowel disease. TCRdb reanalyzed the 5' RACE reads and collapses them to one entry per CDR3 protein, without DNA. The table lists 150,000 to 200,000 distinct CDR3 sequences, with 6% to 9.5% in the top ten. Sequencing was carried out using blood. The origin of the receptors is a human donor with ulcerative colitis or Crohn's disease, or a healthy co-twin of an affected twin (not recorded which).

This rearrangement joins TRBV20-1 to TRBJ2-7. Germline lookup yields CDR1 DFQATT and CDR2 SNEGSKA (reference sequence). The CDR3 length is 16 residues. CDR3 amino acids: CSAREYSLSSSYEQYF.

The rearrangement links TRBV5-6 to TRBJ2-7; TCRdb calls TRBD2, which cannot be checked without DNA. Per the germline V gene, CDR1 is SGHDT and CDR2 is YYEEEE. This CDR3 spans 16 amino acids. CDR3 residues: CASSLDAGGIAYEQYF.

The chain is built from TRBV18 and TRBJ2-5; TCRdb picks TRBD2, but there is no DNA to check that call. This CDR3 is built from 14 residues. The V gene's germline CDR1 is KGHSH and CDR2 LQKENI. CDR3 sequence reads: CASSPFSGQETQYF. Full variable domain (missing parts from reference TRBV18 and TRBJ2-5): NAGVMQNPRHLVRRRGQEARLRCSPMKGHSHVYWYRQLPEEGLKFMVYLQKENIIDESGMPKERFSAEFPKEGPSILRIQQVVRGDSAAYFCASSPFSGQETQYFGPGTRLLVL.

The chain carries TRBV5-1 and TRBJ1-1; TCRdb names TRBD1, which stays unverified in the absence of DNA. Per germline, CDR1 SGHRS and CDR2 YFSETQ. The CDR3 sequence is 16 residues long. CDR3 loop: CASSLTWGEMNTEAFF.

The V gene is TRBV5-1, the J gene TRBJ1-5; lacking DNA, the TRBD1 call made by TCRdb goes unchecked. This CDR3 comprises 13 residues. From germline, CDR1 is SGHRS and CDR2 YFSETQ. CDR3 residues: CASSLMPGQPQHF.

The CDR3 here is CASSYSGIYGDSQETQYF. The chain carries TRBV6-5 and TRBJ2-5; absent DNA, TCRdb's TRBD1 call cannot be checked. The germline gives CDR1 MNHEY, CDR2 SVGAGI. This CDR3 has 18 residues.

The chain is built from TRBV10-1 and TRBJ2-2. Looked up from germline, CDR1 is WNHNN and CDR2 is SYGVQD (reference sequence). The CDR3 totals 14 residues. The CDR3: CASSESFGYGELFF.

The chain is built from TRBV7-2 and TRBJ2-7; the D call of TRBD2 rests on TCRdb alone, since no DNA is present to check it. Germline CDR1 is SGHTA and CDR2 is FQGNSA. This CDR3 is 14 amino acids long. CDR3 sequence: CASKRGLEAYEQYF. The whole variable domain, filled in from reference TRBV7-2 and TRBJ2-7, reads GAGVSQSPSNKVTEKGKDVELRCDPISGHTALYWYRQSLGQGLEFLIYFQGNSAPDKSGLPSDRFSAERTGGSVSTLTIQRTQQEDSAVYLCASKRGLEAYEQYFGPGTRLTVT.

The CDR3 region is CASSARTYDEQFF. This chain uses TRBV4-3 with TRBJ2-1; TCRdb picks TRBD2, but there is no DNA to check that call. Germline V gives CDR1 LGHNA, CDR2 YSLEER. The length of the CDR3 is 13 residues.

This rearrangement joins TRBV7-9 to TRBJ2-5; with no DNA, the TCRdb D assignment of TRBD1 cannot be verified. CDR1 is SEHNR and CDR2 is FQNEAQ in the germline V gene (reference sequence). The CDR3 extends over 14 amino acids. CDR3 sequence reads: CASSFGGPQETQYF.

The V gene is TRBV12-2, the J gene TRBJ2-7; the TRBD1 assignment by TCRdb is unverifiable without DNA. TRBV12-2 is shown as a pseudogene. The CDR3 extends over 17 amino acids. CDR3 sequence: CASRLAGGRAGAYEQYF.

V gene TRBV9 combines with J gene TRBJ1-6; TCRdb's D call, TRBD1, is unchecked because there is no DNA. There are 14 residues in the CDR3. Germline V CDR1 and CDR2: SGDLS, YYNGEE. This CDR3 is CASSVDRGNSPLHF. Together with reference TRBV9 and TRBJ1-6, the CDR3 gives the full variable domain: DSGVTQTPKHLITATGQRVTLRCSPRSGDLSVYWYQQSLDQGLQFLIQYYNGEERAKGNILERFSAQQFPDLHSELNLSSLELGDSALYFCASSVDRGNSPLHFGNGTRLTVT.

The rearrangement uses TRBV5-1 and TRBJ1-4. The CDR3 has 13 residues. Germline V gene sequence: CDR1 SGHRS, CDR2 YFSETQ. The CDR3 sequence: CAFSVWTSGKLFF.

CDR3 protein: CASSLEGDRGDTEAFF. This chain uses TRBV7-2 with TRBJ1-1; TCRdb's D gene call, TRBD1, goes unchecked for lack of DNA. CDR3 length: 16 residues. Germline V CDR1 and CDR2: SGHTA, FQGNSA.

This chain connects TRBV5-1 to TRBJ2-5; TCRdb selects TRBD2, and the lack of DNA leaves this call unchecked. CDR1 and CDR2 (germline): SGHRS, YFSETQ. CDR3 length: 15 amino acids. CDR3 in amino acids: CASSLELGDRETQYF.

The chain uses TRBV28 and TRBJ2-7; the D call from TCRdb, TRBD1, cannot be confirmed without DNA. The CDR3 consists of 15 residues. Germline CDR1 is MDHEN and CDR2 is SYDVKM. CDR3 residues: CASRHPRGQDYEQYF.

The rearrangement uses TRBV5-6 and TRBJ2-2; TCRdb lists TRBD1, though no DNA is available to test this call. The CDR3 has 15 amino acids. CDR1 is SGHDT and CDR2 is YYEEEE in the germline V gene. CDR3 sequence: CASSHGGLNTGELFF.

This chain joins TRBV5-6 and TRBJ2-5; there is no DNA to check the TCRdb D call of TRBD2. Looked up from germline, CDR1 is SGHDT and CDR2 is YYEEEE. This CDR3 region has 14 residues. CDR3 region: CASSLRGGEETQYF.

This sequence joins TRBV18 and TRBJ1-1; with no DNA, the TCRdb D assignment of TRBD1 cannot be verified. The CDR3 loop spans 14 amino acids. Germline V gives CDR1 KGHSH, CDR2 LQKENI. CDR3 sequence: CASSLGAVDTEAFF.

The chain is built from TRBV9 and TRBJ1-6; TCRdb gives TRBD1 as the D gene, but with no DNA this cannot be confirmed. Germline-derived CDR1 and CDR2 are SGDLS and YYNGEE. The CDR3 has 15 residues. CDR3: CASSGLGQLESPLHF.

This chain connects TRBV20-1 to TRBJ2-3; the TRBD2 assignment by TCRdb is unverifiable without DNA. The CDR3 sequence is 16 residues long. The germline V gene has CDR1 DFQATT and CDR2 SNEGSKA (reference sequence). The CDR3 loop reads CSAEGLAGESTDSQYF.

The V call is TRBV24-1, the J call TRBJ2-1; the D gene TCRdb calls, TRBD2, cannot be checked with no DNA. This CDR3 spans 19 amino acids. The germline V gene encodes CDR1 KGHDR and CDR2 SFDVKD. CDR3 amino acids: CATSDPSTSGRGSYNEQFF.

The chain joins TRBV18 to TRBJ2-1; the D gene TCRdb calls, TRBD2, cannot be checked with no DNA. CDR1 is KGHSH and CDR2 is LQKENI in the germline V gene. CDR3 length equals 14 residues. The CDR3 protein is CASSPIQREGFLFF.

V gene TRBV11-2 combines with J gene TRBJ1-4. This CDR3 has 15 residues. The germline CDR1 and CDR2 sequences are SGHAT and FQNNGV. The chain's CDR3 is CASSLSHTTNEKLFF.

The chain links TRBV29-1 to TRBJ1-2; TCRdb names TRBD1, which stays unverified in the absence of DNA. The CDR3 extends over 13 amino acids. CDR1 is SQVTM, CDR2 ANQGSEA, per germline. The CDR3 here is CSVDGRGNYGYTF.

CDR3 residues: CSAAGFQETQYF. The chain uses TRBV20-1 and TRBJ2-5; TCRdb selects TRBD2, and the lack of DNA leaves this call unchecked. The CDR3 has 12 amino acids. Germline CDR1 reads DFQATT; CDR2 reads SNEGSKA (reference sequence).

This sequence joins TRBV5-1 and TRBJ1-1. Germline CDR1 SGHRS, CDR2 YFSETQ. The CDR3 is 13 residues long. CDR3 amino acids: CASSWGKNTEAFF.